The table lists the clone carrying this T cell receptor (beta chain) with a few counts. It was with a sample-barcoded 5' primer and a J-beta primer mix that a second PCR of about 6 to 12 cycles was run. TCRdb reprocessed the 5' RACE reads with MiXCR, giving one entry per CDR3 protein. The sample has about 800,000 distinct CDR3 sequences, roughly 64% seen once; the top ten hold roughly 22%. Each donor had 8.5 to 10 milliliters of peripheral blood drawn. The amount of total RNA extracted per sample was at least 5.5 micrograms. This sample was included in a study of blood T cells in healthy people across ages. Whole-study context: Capture via template switching afforded approximately one barcoded beta molecule per two T cells.

The germline V gene has CDR1 ENHRY and CDR2 SYGVKD. The V gene lost 2 bases and the J gene lost 0 bases, with 5 bases spanning the gap. The CDR3 loop spans 14 amino acids. This receptor was identified in a young man in good health. The chain has TRBV10-3 and TRBJ2-4; the D is unclear. The specimen was blood. The CDR3 region has the DNA TGTGCCATCAGTGAGGACCTAGCCAAAAACATTCAGTACTTC. The encoded protein is CAISEDLAKNIQYF.